Each of the 20 T cell receptor beta chains below was sequenced from the same sample in a study of cytomegalovirus exposure and HLA in healthy donors. Use of 60 Vbeta and 13 Jbeta primers characterized the PCR. The protocol was immunoSEQ multiplex PCR, while the TCRdb copy is restricted to in-frame clones and leaves out a portion. The sample gives 150,000 to 160,000 clones, about 76% of which show up once; less than 8.5% is in the top ten. The specimen sequenced was PBMCs. All receptors come from a man younger than 45 in good health and CMV-seropositive.

V is TRBV6-1 and J is TRBJ2-3, with a tentative D call TRBD1 (5 bases). This CDR3 has 14 amino acids. Germline CDR1 MNHNS, CDR2 SASEGT. Trimming left V 7 bases short and J 2 bases short, with 13 bases between. The CDR3 spells CASILGHSTDTQYF. The DNA of the CDR3 is TGTGCCAGCATCCTAGGACATTCCACAGATACGCAGTATTTT.

The genes are TRBV5-1 and TRBJ2-3; maybe TRBD2 (6 bases). CDR1 is SGHRS, CDR2 YFSETQ, per germline. With 5 bases removed from V and 7 bases from J, the gap between germline ends came to 17 bases. This CDR3 spans 14 amino acids. This chain's CDR3 is CASSDDRGGNTQYF. The DNA of the CDR3 is TGCGCCAGCAGTGATGACCGAGGCGGGAATACGCAGTATTTT.

The rearrangement uses TRBV9 and TRBJ2-7; the D gene is possibly TRBD1 (5 bases). Germline values: CDR1 SGDLS, CDR2 YYNGEE. The CDR3 is made up of 13 amino acids. Trimming stripped 3 bases from V and 3 bases from J, with 10 bases between. This CDR3 reads CASSADIFYEQYF. The CDR3 DNA reads as TGTGCCAGCAGCGCGGACATATTCTACGAGCAGTACTTC.

This clone is a singleton in its sample. This chain links TRBV7-9 with TRBJ2-3; D is unclear. The germline V gene has CDR1 SEHNR and CDR2 FQNEAQ (reference sequence). This CDR3 spans 12 amino acids. V dropped 1 base and J dropped 5 bases, with 4 bases sitting between them. This CDR3 reads CASSLVRDTQYF. The CDR3, as DNA: TGTGCCAGCAGCTTAGTCCGAGATACGCAGTATTTT.

The chain carries TRBV14 and TRBJ1-5, with 11 bases lining up with TRBD1. CDR1 is SGHDN and CDR2 is FVKESK in the germline V gene. The CDR3 sequence is 18 residues long. With 6 bases clipped from V and 0 bases from J, the junction kept 10 bases outside the gene matches. The CDR3 nucleotides are TGTGCCAGCAGTCCGGACAGGGGGCAAGATTATAGCAATCAGCCCCAGCATTTT. As protein: CASSPDRGQDYSNQPQHF.

The rearrangement joins TRBV25-1 to TRBJ2-7; 10 bases line up with TRBD1. The CDR3 covers 15 residues. The V gene's germline CDR1 is MGHDK and CDR2 SYGVNS. The junction had 5 bases not matched to a gene; V was cut back by 3 bases and J by 3 bases. The CDR3 DNA follows: TGTGCCAGCAGTGATGCGACAGGGGGCCTCTACGAGCAGTACTTC. Protein: CASSDATGGLYEQYF.

This clone occurred a few times. The germline gene is not matched at one end of the junction; a read error may be the cause. V and J are TRBV6-5 and TRBJ2-5, with D perhaps matching TRBD2 (5 bases). The CDR3 length is 14 residues. The germline V gene has CDR1 MNHEY and CDR2 SVGAGI. The CDR3 loop is CASRRSPSQETQYF. DNA for the CDR3: TGTGCTAGCAGGAGGTCGCCCTCCCAAGAGACCCAGTACTTC.

This chain connects TRBV4-3 to TRBJ1-6; 10 bases line up with TRBD1. V dropped 4 bases and J dropped 10; count of bases not matched to a gene: 7. The CDR3 spans 15 residues. Germline V lookup: CDR1 LGHNA, CDR2 YSLEER. CDR3 protein: CASSPDRGQKSPLHF. The CDR3 DNA sequence: TGCGCCAGCAGCCCCGACAGGGGGCAGAAATCACCCCTCCACTTT.

A few counts support this clone. This CDR3 reads CASSLPRENTGELFF. The CDR3, as DNA: TGTGCCAGCAGCCTCCCCCGGGAGAACACCGGGGAGCTGTTTTTT. V gene TRBV5-6 combines with J gene TRBJ2-2; D is possibly TRBD2 (5 bases). Germline V CDR1 and CDR2: SGHDT, YYEEEE. Deletions cut 4 bases from V and 1 base from J, with 11 bases between. CDR3 size: 15 residues.

This clone was recorded only once. The chain recombines TRBV30 with TRBJ2-7; tentatively, D is TRBD2 (5 bases). V was trimmed by 3 bases and J by 2 bases, leaving 14 bases between them. Per germline, CDR1 GTSNPN and CDR2 SVGIG (reference sequence). The CDR3 consists of 14 residues. The CDR3 here is CAWSGDYVAYEQYF. The DNA of the CDR3 is TGTGCCTGGAGCGGGGATTACGTCGCCTACGAGCAGTACTTC.

The V and J genes are TRBV28 and TRBJ2-7; a weak D match, TRBD2 (5 bases). V shed 6 bases and J shed 0 bases, with 18 bases lying between them. In germline, CDR1 is MDHEN, CDR2 SYDVKM. The CDR3 runs to 16 residues. The CDR3 loop is CASRFSPHGISYEQYF. The CDR3 DNA sequence: TGTGCCAGCAGGTTTAGCCCCCACGGGATCTCCTACGAGCAGTACTTC.

This clone showed up just once. CDR3 nucleotide sequence: TGTGCCAGCACTGGGACAGAGCTAAATGAAAAACTGTTTTTT. Translation gives CASTGTELNEKLFF. This chain connects TRBV6-1 to TRBJ1-4; 7 positions agree with TRBD1. The CDR3 runs to 14 residues. The germline V gene has CDR1 MNHNS and CDR2 SASEGT. Trimming cost V 7 bases and J 5 bases; bases outside gene matches: 7.

The count of this clone is one. The chain employs TRBV7-2 and TRBJ1-2; TRBD1 matches 7 bases. This CDR3 contains 14 residues. Trimming removed 6 bases from V and 4 bases from J; junction bases left unmatched: 8. Germline V gives CDR1 SGHTA, CDR2 FQGNSA. CDR3 DNA: TGTGCCAGCAGTCCAGATGACAGGGTCTATGGCTACACCTTC. Its protein is CASSPDDRVYGYTF.

The table lists this clone with a few counts. The chain couples TRBV27 to TRBJ1-1, with D hard to call. In germline, CDR1 is MNHEY, CDR2 SMNVEV (reference sequence). V was pared by 5 bases and J by 0 bases, with 13 bases between. The CDR3 length is 15 residues. CDR3 residues: CASSLGIGLNTEAFF. CDR3 nucleotides: TGTGCCAGCAGTCTCGGGATAGGGCTGAACACTGAAGCTTTCTTT.

This chain uses TRBV18 with TRBJ2-7; 9 nucleotides agree with TRBD1. CDR1 and CDR2 from the germline V gene are KGHSH and LQKENI. CDR3 size: 13 residues. V was clipped by 6 bases and J by 2 bases; unmatched bases: 2. CDR3 bases: TGTGCCAGCTCCGACAGGGGGGCCTACGAGCAGTACTTC. It specifies CASSDRGAYEQYF.

J is TRBJ1-1 and V is TRBV19; maybe TRBD1 (5 bases). CDR1 and CDR2 (germline): LNHDA, SQIVND (reference sequence). The CDR3 extends over 14 amino acids. Trimming stripped 7 bases from V and 1 base from J, with 13 bases between. The CDR3 DNA follows: TGTGCCAGTAAAGGGGACTGGGCGAACACTGAAGCTTTCTTT. Translated, it gives CASKGDWANTEAFF.

V gene TRBV7-3 combines with J gene TRBJ2-3, with TRBD2 matching 11 bases. The germline V gene has CDR1 SGHTA and CDR2 FQGTGA. Trimming removed 5 bases from V and 5 bases from J; junction bases left unmatched: 6. The CDR3 sequence is 15 residues long. CDR3 loop: CASSRTSGRIDTQYF. For the CDR3, the DNA is TGTGCCAGCAGCCGCACTAGCGGGAGAATAGATACGCAGTATTTT.

The chain employs TRBV7-6 and TRBJ2-5, with TRBD1 matching 9 bases. Losses at the gene ends were 2 bases for V and 5 bases for J; bases not matched to a gene: 3. This CDR3 region has 14 residues. Germline CDR1 reads SGHVS; CDR2 reads FNYEAQ. This CDR3 reads CASSLTGGLETQYF. The CDR3 DNA sequence: TGTGCCAGCAGCTTAACAGGGGGCTTGGAGACCCAGTACTTC.

J is TRBJ2-7 and V is TRBV2; TRBD1 is a possible D gene (5 bases). Germline CDR1 is SNHLY and CDR2 is FYNNEI. V was trimmed by 6 bases and J by 3 bases, leaving 9 bases between them. CDR3 length: 12 residues. The CDR3 sequence is CASRFDSYEQYF. The CDR3 nucleotides read TGTGCCAGCAGATTTGACAGCTACGAGCAGTACTTC. Full variable domain (missing parts from reference TRBV2 and TRBJ2-7): EPEVTQTPSHQVTQMGQEVILRCVPISNHLYFYWYRQILGQKVEFLVSFYNNEISEKSEIFDDQFSVERPDGSNFTLKIRSTKLEDSAMYFCASRFDSYEQYFGPGTRLTVT.

The J gene is TRBJ1-4, the V gene TRBV20-1; no reliable D call. Trimming shortened V by 6 bases and J by 6 bases, and 5 bases separated the two germline ends. The CDR3 contains 10 residues. Germline assignment: CDR1 DFQATT and CDR2 SNEGSKA (reference sequence). CDR3 sequence (DNA): TGCAGTGCCCTTCATGAAAAACTGTTTTTT. This translates into CSALHEKLFF.